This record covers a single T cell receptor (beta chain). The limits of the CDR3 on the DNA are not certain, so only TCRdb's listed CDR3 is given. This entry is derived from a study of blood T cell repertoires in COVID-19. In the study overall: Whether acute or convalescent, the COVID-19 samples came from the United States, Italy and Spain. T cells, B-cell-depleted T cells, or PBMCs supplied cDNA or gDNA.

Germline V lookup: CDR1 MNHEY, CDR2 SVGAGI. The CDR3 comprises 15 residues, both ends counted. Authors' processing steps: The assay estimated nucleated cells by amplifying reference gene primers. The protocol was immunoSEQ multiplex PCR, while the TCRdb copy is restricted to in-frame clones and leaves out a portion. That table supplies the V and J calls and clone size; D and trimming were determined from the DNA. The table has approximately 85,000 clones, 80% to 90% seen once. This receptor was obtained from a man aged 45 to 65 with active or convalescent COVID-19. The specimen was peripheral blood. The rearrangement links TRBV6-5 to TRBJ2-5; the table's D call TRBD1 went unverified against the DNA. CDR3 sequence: CASSTFQVFSETQYF.